The 25 T cell receptor beta chains in this list originate from one sample, sequenced in a study of blood T cell repertoires in COVID-19. Profiling relied on immunoSEQ multiplex PCR, and the TCRdb table lists in-frame clones only, not all of them. Of around 300,000 clones listed, about 87% were seen once; the top ten hold about 5.2%. Sequences were obtained from PBMCs or T cells enriched from blood (not recorded which). All receptors derive from a woman between 25 and 40 years old who had recovered from COVID-19.

V and J are TRBV6-5 and TRBJ2-5, with 16 bases matching TRBD2. The V gene's germline CDR1 is MNHEY and CDR2 SVGAGI. The junction had 2 bases not matched to a gene; V was cut back by 6 bases and J by 4 bases. The CDR3 sequence is 15 residues long. The CDR3 sequence is CASSGTSGGGETQYF. CDR3 sequence (DNA): TGTGCCAGCAGCGGGACTAGCGGGGGGGGAGAGACCCAGTACTTC.

V usage is TRBV28 and J usage is TRBJ2-7, with a weak D call TRBD1 (6 bases). The length of the CDR3 is 14 residues. The V gene lost 5 bases and the J gene lost 3 bases, with 14 bases spanning the gap. Germline CDR1 reads MDHEN; CDR2 reads SYDVKM. The CDR3, as DNA: TGTGCCAGCAGTCTACAGGGAATGGGCTACGAGCAGTACTTC. Encoded protein: CASSLQGMGYEQYF.

The chain employs TRBV5-1 and TRBJ1-4; D is ambiguous. This CDR3 comprises 15 residues. Germline lookup yields CDR1 SGHRS and CDR2 YFSETQ. Trimming took off 4 bases at V and 4 bases at J, with 14 bases between the two ends. The CDR3 DNA sequence: TGCGCCAGCAGCCCTCAGGCGCATAGTAATGAAAAACTGTTTTTT. This translates into CASSPQAHSNEKLFF.

This clone has just a few counts. The chain has TRBV14 and TRBJ1-1, with D possibly matching TRBD1 (5 bases). The CDR3 length is 15 residues. With 1 base removed from V and 3 bases from J, the gap between germline ends came to 12 bases. CDR1 is SGHDN and CDR2 is FVKESK in the germline V gene. The DNA of the CDR3 is TGTGCCAGCAGCCAAGGGCAGGGTTGGTACACTGAAGCTTTCTTT. This translates into CASSQGQGWYTEAFF.

Comments on this clone: The sample contains more than one DNA sequence encoding this CDR3. The rearrangement links TRBV5-6 to TRBJ1-2; 7 nucleotides line up with TRBD1. Germline lookup yields CDR1 SGHDT and CDR2 YYEEEE. The CDR3 spans 13 residues. Germline trimming cut 2 bases from V and 7 bases from J; bases unmatched to any gene: 5. This CDR3 is CASSFDRARGYTF. The CDR3 DNA reads as TGTGCCAGCAGCTTCGACAGGGCTCGTGGCTACACCTTC. Based on the CDR3 plus reference TRBV5-6 and TRBJ1-2, the full variable domain is DAGVTQSPTHLIKTRGQQVTLRCSPKSGHDTVSWYQQALGQGPQFIFQYYEEEERQRGNFPDRFSGHQFPNYSSELNVNALLLGDSALYLCASSFDRARGYTFGSGTRLTVV.

This chain links TRBV7-2 with TRBJ2-1; a weak D match, TRBD2 (6 bases). Germline V CDR1 and CDR2: SGHTA, FQGNSA. Trimming pared 5 bases from V and 7 bases from J, leaving 24 bases between. The CDR3 totals 17 residues. As DNA, the CDR3 is TGTGCCAGCAGCGTCTTCCTCCTTGAGGGAGGCGAGAATGAGCAGTTCTTC. Amino acid sequence: CASSVFLLEGGENEQFF.

This chain uses TRBV24-1 with TRBJ2-1; unclear D gene. Germline CDR1 and CDR2: KGHDR and SFDVKD. V gave up 6 bases and J gave up 5 bases, with 10 bases separating them. The CDR3 runs 13 residues. CDR3 residues: CATSPNSNNEQFF. The DNA of the CDR3 is TGTGCCACCAGTCCAAACAGCAACAATGAGCAGTTCTTC.

The chain employs TRBV7-3 and TRBJ2-5; perhaps TRBD2 as D (7 bases). The length of the CDR3 is 14 residues. The germline V gene encodes CDR1 SGHTA and CDR2 FQGTGA. The V gene lost 5 bases and the J gene lost 5 bases, with 15 bases spanning the gap. The DNA for the CDR3 is TGTGCCAGCAGCCCGGTGGGGGGGCTGGAGACCCAGTACTTC. Translating gives CASSPVGGLETQYF.

A note on this clone: It is unclear where the CDR3 begins or ends on the DNA, so no DNA is shown, and the CDR3 is as TCRdb lists it. The chain carries TRBV20-1 and TRBJ1-2; the D call of TRBD1 is as the table states it, not checked on the DNA. Germline V gives CDR1 DFQATT, CDR2 SNEGSKA (reference sequence). Termini included, the CDR3 measures 10 amino acids. The CDR3 here is CSALDKGYTF.

The chain has TRBV29-1 and TRBJ1-2, with D tentatively TRBD1 (6 bases). Trimming pared 5 bases from V and 4 bases from J, leaving 11 bases between. CDR3 length equals 12 residues. Looked up from germline, CDR1 is SQVTM and CDR2 is ANQGSEA. This CDR3 is CSVPGASYGYTF. The CDR3 nucleotides are TGCAGCGTTCCAGGGGCCAGCTATGGCTACACCTTC.

This clone was picked up a small number of times. This chain links TRBV27 with TRBJ1-2, with D uncertain. CDR1 and CDR2 from the germline V gene are MNHEY and SMNVEV (reference sequence). V lost 4 bases, J lost 4 bases, and 13 bases lay in between. The CDR3 sequence is 14 residues long. Written as DNA, the CDR3 is TGTGCCAGCAGTTCTGTTACAGAACGCTATGGCTACACCTTC. Protein: CASSSVTERYGYTF.

The chain has TRBV11-2 and TRBJ1-1; 7 nucleotides line up with TRBD1. J lost 0 bases, V lost 5 bases, and 3 bases had no gene match. Germline V CDR1 and CDR2: SGHAT, FQNNGV. The CDR3 extends over 14 amino acids. The CDR3 coding sequence is TGTGCCAGCAGCGTCGGGACAGTGAACACTGAAGCTTTCTTT. Translated, it gives CASSVGTVNTEAFF.

This clone was picked up a small number of times. The J gene is TRBJ1-3, the V gene TRBV7-9; no definite D call. The CDR3 is 18 residues long. In germline, CDR1 is SEHNR, CDR2 FQNEAQ (reference sequence). V shed 7 bases and J shed 4 bases, with 26 bases lying between them. CDR3 bases: TGTGCCAGCACCGTTTACTCGTCCCCCCAGACAAGCGGAAACACCATATATTTT. It encodes CASTVYSSPQTSGNTIYF.

This chain links TRBV27 with TRBJ1-5; 7 bases are a match to TRBD1. The V gene end was trimmed by 2 bases and the J gene end by 3 bases; junction bases not matched to a gene: 4. The CDR3 sequence is 15 residues long. Looked up from germline, CDR1 is MNHEY and CDR2 is SMNVEV (reference sequence). In DNA form, the CDR3 reads TGTGCCAGCAGTTTAATGACAGGGATCAATCAGCCCCAGCATTTT. It yields the protein CASSLMTGINQPQHF.

This chain joins TRBV5-1 and TRBJ1-1, with 9 bases lining up with TRBD1. From germline, CDR1 is SGHRS and CDR2 YFSETQ. This CDR3 has 15 residues. Trimming removed 3 bases from V and 1 base from J; junction bases left unmatched: 4. The CDR3, as DNA: TGCGCCAGCAGCTCCCGGACAGGGGAGAACACTGAAGCTTTCTTT. Encoded protein: CASSSRTGENTEAFF.

The gene calls are TRBV5-1 and TRBJ2-3; TRBD2 might be the D (6 bases). The germline V gene encodes CDR1 SGHRS and CDR2 YFSETQ. The CDR3 covers 16 residues. Trimming pared 4 bases from V and 2 bases from J, leaving 17 bases between. CDR3 sequence (DNA): TGCGCCAGCAGCCGCGGGGACGGGGAAGTCACAGATACGCAGTATTTT. Translated, it gives CASSRGDGEVTDTQYF.

This clone was counted only a few times. This sequence joins TRBV12-3 or TRBV12-4 and TRBJ1-4; D gene ambiguous. Trimming removed 4 bases from V and 13 bases from J, with 10 bases in between. The CDR3 has 11 amino acids. CDR3 bases: TGTGCCAGCAGTTACGGGAATTCACTGTTTTTT. Its translation: CASSYGNSLFF.

The gene calls are TRBV2 and TRBJ1-1; D uncertain. The V and J ends lost 3 bases and 0 bases respectively, with 8 bases between them. CDR1 SNHLY and CDR2 FYNNEI come from the germline V gene. The CDR3 length is 14 residues. The CDR3 region has the DNA TGTGCCAGCAGTGATACCCGGTTGAACACTGAAGCTTTCTTT. The encoded protein is CASSDTRLNTEAFF.

V is TRBV7-2 and J is TRBJ1-5, with 9 nucleotides matching TRBD1. V lost 5 bases, J lost 5 bases, and 7 bases stayed unmatched. This CDR3 is 15 amino acids long. Germline-derived CDR1 and CDR2 are SGHTA and FQGNSA. CDR3 sequence: CASSLTGGTDQPQHF. The CDR3 coding sequence is TGTGCCAGCAGCCTGACAGGGGGTACCGATCAGCCCCAGCATTTT.

The rearrangement links TRBV3-1 (or the pseudogene TRBV3-2) to TRBJ1-2; TRBD1 matches at 9 bases. With V trimmed by 6 bases and J by 8 bases, 10 bases remained unmatched. This CDR3 has 14 amino acids. From germline, CDR1 is LGHDT and CDR2 YNNKEL (reference sequence). The CDR3 region has the DNA TGTGCCAGCAGTGGGGACAGGGAAGACGAGGGCTACACCTTC. The encoded protein is CASSGDREDEGYTF.

The J gene is TRBJ1-2, the V gene TRBV19, with D possibly matching TRBD1 (6 bases). Per the germline V gene, CDR1 is LNHDA and CDR2 is SQIVND (reference sequence). V was pared by 6 bases and J by 3 bases, with 32 bases between. The CDR3 is 20 amino acids. CDR3 sequence (DNA): TGTGCCAGTAGATCTGAAATCTTCAAGCTGGGGGCAATATCTGACTATGGCTACACCTTC. As protein: CASRSEIFKLGAISDYGYTF.

The rearrangement links TRBV5-4 to TRBJ1-1, with 9 nucleotides matching TRBD1. The junction had 19 bases not matched to a gene; V was cut back by 3 bases and J by 13 bases. There are 16 residues in the CDR3. Per the germline V gene, CDR1 is SGHNT and CDR2 is YYREEE (reference sequence). The DNA for the CDR3 is TGTGCCAGCAGCTATCATAGAGGGACAGGGCTGAGTAATCGTTTCTTT. Translation gives CASSYHRGTGLSNRFF.

This chain connects TRBV4-1 to TRBJ1-5, with D possibly matching TRBD1 (6 bases). The V gene lost 2 bases and the J gene lost 10 bases, with 12 bases spanning the gap. The CDR3 covers 13 residues. Germline V gene lookup returns CDR1 MGHRA and CDR2 YSYEKL. CDR3 protein: CASSQTGLGPQHF. CDR3 nucleotides: TGCGCCAGCAGCCAAACAGGGTTGGGTCCCCAGCATTTT.

This clone appeared once. This rearrangement joins TRBV9 to TRBJ2-5; tentatively, D is TRBD2 (5 bases). V lost 7 bases, J lost 1 base, and 11 bases lay in between. The CDR3 covers 13 residues. Germline V CDR1 and CDR2: SGDLS, YYNGEE. CDR3 bases: TGTGCCAGCGGAGGAGATCTCCAAGAGACCCAGTACTTC. It specifies CASGGDLQETQYF. Together with reference TRBV9 and TRBJ2-5, the CDR3 gives the full variable domain: DSGVTQTPKHLITATGQRVTLRCSPRSGDLSVYWYQQSLDQGLQFLIQYYNGEERAKGNILERFSAQQFPDLHSELNLSSLELGDSALYFCASGGDLQETQYFGPGTRLLVL.

The CDR3 loop is CAQSGALTDTQYF. CDR3 coding DNA: TGTGCCCAATCTGGGGCCCTAACAGATACGCAGTATTTT. The gene calls are TRBV30 and TRBJ2-3, with D perhaps matching TRBD1 (5 bases). The CDR3 is 13 amino acids. Germline CDR1 GTSNPN, CDR2 SVGIG (reference sequence). V was cut by 8 bases and J by 3 bases, with 15 bases left in between.